Following are 30 T cell receptor beta chains from one sample sequenced in a study of CXCR4 blockade with PD-1 therapy in pancreatic cancer. Profiled with immunoSEQ multiplex PCR; TCRdb holds only in-frame clones, not every one. The table shows some 6,200 clones, with roughly a third occurring only once. The sequencing input was tumor tissue. The source is a human donor with pancreatic ductal adenocarcinoma.

In its sample, this clone was seen a few times. CDR3 DNA: TGTGCCAGCAGGGGGGACAGGGGGCCGCAGTACTTC. Amino acids: CASRGDRGPQYF. This chain connects TRBV28 to TRBJ2-7; 12 nucleotides match TRBD1. This CDR3 spans 12 amino acids. Per the germline V gene, CDR1 is MDHEN and CDR2 is SYDVKM. V lost 6 bases, J lost 9 bases, and 3 bases stayed unmatched.

This clone ranks as medium-sized. J is TRBJ2-1 and V is TRBV6-8; the match to TRBD1 covers 7 bases. The trim removed 6 bases at V and 12 bases at J, leaving 8 bases unmatched. The germline CDR1 and CDR2 sequences are MNHGY and SAAAGT. This CDR3 spans 12 amino acids. This CDR3 is CASSPGQVGQFF. The CDR3, as DNA: TGTGCCAGCAGCCCCGGACAGGTTGGGCAGTTCTTC.

This clone was found many times. J is TRBJ1-3 and V is TRBV9, with D hard to call. Germline values: CDR1 SGDLS, CDR2 YYNGEE. The CDR3 loop spans 13 amino acids. V was cut by 1 base and J by 1 base, with 3 bases left in between. The CDR3, as DNA: TGTGCCAGCAGCGTAACATCTGGAAACACCATATATTTT. Its translation is CASSVTSGNTIYF.

This clone was recorded many times. The chain joins TRBV9 to TRBJ1-1, with D unclear. The germline V and J ends were trimmed by 2 bases and 2 bases, with 7 bases remaining between them. The CDR3 runs 13 residues. Germline lookup yields CDR1 SGDLS and CDR2 YYNGEE. The chain's CDR3 is CASSVRPNTEAFF. The CDR3 coding sequence is TGTGCCAGCAGCGTTCGGCCTAACACTGAAGCTTTCTTT.

The chain employs TRBV7-6 and TRBJ2-7; tentative D call: TRBD1 (6 bases). CDR1 and CDR2 (germline): SGHVS, FNYEAQ. V shed 5 bases and J shed 2 bases, with 19 bases lying between them. The CDR3 runs 16 residues. The CDR3 here is CASSQGAGDTTYEQYF. Written as DNA, the CDR3 is TGTGCCAGCAGCCAAGGGGCCGGGGACACCACCTACGAGCAGTACTTC.

This chain uses TRBV18 with TRBJ2-1; D unresolved. Looked up from germline, CDR1 is KGHSH and CDR2 is LQKENI. Trimming pared 4 bases from V and 6 bases from J, leaving 10 bases between. This CDR3 has 13 residues. CDR3 DNA: TGTGCCAGCTCACTTTCCCGACGCAATGAGCAGTTCTTC. The encoded protein is CASSLSRRNEQFF.

This sequence joins TRBV29-1 and TRBJ2-7; D ambiguous. V was trimmed by 0 bases and J by 5 bases, leaving 11 bases between them. This CDR3 is built from 13 residues. Germline loops: CDR1 SQVTM, CDR2 ANQGSEA. In DNA form, the CDR3 reads TGCAGCGTTGAAGATCCGGCCAGAGACGAGCAGTACTTC. It codes for CSVEDPARDEQYF.

This clone has more than one count but fewer than ten. The V and J genes are TRBV29-1 and TRBJ2-7; 8 bases are a match to TRBD1. V shed 5 bases and J 1 base; nucleotides not matched to a gene: 13. Germline lookup yields CDR1 SQVTM and CDR2 ANQGSEA. CDR3 size: 16 residues. CDR3 in DNA: TGCAGCGTTCCCCATCTCTCCGGGACAGGTTCCTACGAGCAGTACTTC. It specifies CSVPHLSGTGSYEQYF.

The chain uses TRBV7-4 and TRBJ2-3, with 7 positions matching TRBD1. The CDR3 has 15 amino acids. After removal of 2 bases from V and 0 bases from J, the junction contained 2 bases not matched to a gene. Germline lookup yields CDR1 SGHVT and CDR2 SQSDAQ. The CDR3 loop reads CASSLLGGSTDTQYF. CDR3 bases: TGTGCCAGCAGCTTACTAGGGGGCAGCACAGATACGCAGTATTTT.

J is TRBJ2-5 and V is TRBV19; TRBD1 is a possible D gene (5 bases). Germline V gene data show CDR1 as LNHDA and CDR2 as SQIVND (reference sequence). The CDR3 runs to 13 residues. V shed 4 bases and J shed 4 bases, with 10 bases lying between them. In DNA form, the CDR3 reads TGTGCCAGTAGTAGGGGTAGGGGAGAGACCCAGTACTTC. Translating gives CASSRGRGETQYF.

This clone came up many times. The genes are TRBV6-8 and TRBJ2-7; 9 nucleotides align to TRBD2. This CDR3 has 17 amino acids. J gave up 2 bases and V 0 bases, and 8 bases lay outside the gene matches. Germline lookup yields CDR1 MNHGY and CDR2 SAAAGT. CDR3 protein: CASSYSIGGRAAYEQYF. The CDR3 nucleotides read TGTGCCAGCAGTTACTCTATTGGCGGGAGGGCAGCCTACGAGCAGTACTTC.

The chain uses TRBV19 and TRBJ2-5; D is ambiguous. CDR1 is LNHDA and CDR2 is SQIVND in the germline V gene (reference sequence). This CDR3 spans 15 amino acids. Trimming removed 5 bases at V and 2 bases at J, with 15 bases between. CDR3 in amino acids: CASSFRPGGQETQYF. The CDR3 DNA sequence: TGTGCCAGTAGTTTTCGGCCGGGTGGGCAAGAGACCCAGTACTTC.

This clone was seen a few times. The chain carries TRBV11-3 and TRBJ2-5; D assignment may be TRBD1 or TRBD2 (6 bases each). V lost 1 base to trimming and J lost 5 bases, with 17 bases between them. This CDR3 spans 16 amino acids. The germline V gene encodes CDR1 SGHNT and CDR2 YENEEA. CDR3 residues: CASSLGVQGGWETQYF. The CDR3 bases are TGTGCCAGCAGCTTAGGCGTACAGGGAGGCTGGGAGACCCAGTACTTC.

J is TRBJ2-7 and V is TRBV7-2; TRBD2 aligns across 10 bases. V shed 3 bases, J shed 1 base, and the junction held 9 bases outside the gene matches. The CDR3 has 17 amino acids. Germline V gene lookup returns CDR1 SGHTA and CDR2 FQGNSA. The DNA for the CDR3 is TGTGCCAGCAGCTTGACCTCTAGCGGGAGAGGGTCCTACGAGCAGTACTTC. Amino acid sequence: CASSLTSSGRGSYEQYF.

This clone has at least ten counts. The rearrangement joins TRBV9 to TRBJ2-3; D might be TRBD1 (5 bases). Germline assignment: CDR1 SGDLS and CDR2 YYNGEE. The CDR3 loop spans 15 amino acids. V dropped 0 bases and J dropped 2 bases, with 10 bases sitting between them. The CDR3 nucleotides are TGTGCCAGCAGCGTAGAGGCAGGGATCACAGATACGCAGTATTTT. Encoded protein: CASSVEAGITDTQYF.

This clone has more than one count but fewer than ten. The genes are TRBV11-3 and TRBJ2-7; 9 nucleotides line up with TRBD1. The junction had 6 bases not matched to a gene; V was cut back by 5 bases and J by 1 base. Germline V gene data show CDR1 as SGHNT and CDR2 as YENEEA. The CDR3 has 15 amino acids. The CDR3 protein is CASSPDRGGSYEQYF. The CDR3 DNA sequence: TGTGCCAGCAGCCCTGACAGGGGGGGTTCCTACGAGCAGTACTTC.

This sequence joins TRBV18 and TRBJ2-2, with a tentative D call TRBD2 (6 bases). Trimming pared 3 bases from V and 4 bases from J, leaving 15 bases between. The germline CDR1 and CDR2 sequences are KGHSH and LQKENI. This CDR3 spans 16 amino acids. The CDR3 spells CASSPKPPGGTGELFF. CDR3 coding DNA: TGTGCCAGCTCACCGAAACCCCCCGGGGGCACCGGGGAGCTGTTTTTT.

At least ten counts were recorded for this clone. The chain is built from TRBV11-3 and TRBJ2-2; 7 bases fit TRBD2. V trimming: 3 bases; J trimming: 4 bases; junction bases outside the gene matches: 5. Germline lookup yields CDR1 SGHNT and CDR2 YENEEA. The CDR3 is 15 amino acids. The CDR3 region has the DNA TGTGCCAGCAGCTTGTGGACTAGTACCACCGGGGAGCTGTTTTTT. It translates to CASSLWTSTTGELFF.

This clone was seen a handful of times. The rearrangement joins TRBV9 to TRBJ1-5; D is undetermined. The V gene's germline CDR1 is SGDLS and CDR2 YYNGEE. V shed 5 bases and J shed 6 bases, with 9 bases lying between them. The CDR3 length is 12 residues. CDR3 protein: CASSLAGQPQHF. The CDR3 region has the DNA TGTGCCAGCAGTTTAGCTGGTCAGCCCCAGCATTTT.

This chain connects TRBV19 to TRBJ2-1; 10 bases are shared with TRBD2. Germline V gives CDR1 LNHDA, CDR2 SQIVND (reference sequence). Trimming at V came to 9 bases and at J to 6 bases, leaving 11 bases not matched to a gene. This CDR3 region has 15 residues. In DNA form, the CDR3 reads TGTGCCAGCCTCCCCATAGCGGGAGGTTTCAATGAGCAGTTCTTC. It codes for CASLPIAGGFNEQFF.

This clone was seen only a few times. V gene TRBV19 combines with J gene TRBJ2-5; the D call may be TRBD1 or TRBD2 (7 bases each). Germline assignment: CDR1 LNHDA and CDR2 SQIVND (reference sequence). V was trimmed by 3 bases and J by 1 base, leaving 12 bases between them. This CDR3 comprises 15 residues. The CDR3 DNA reads as TGTGCCAGTAGTATGGCAGGGGGGGGCCAAGAGACCCAGTACTTC. It specifies CASSMAGGGQETQYF.

The rearrangement links TRBV9 to TRBJ2-3; D may correspond to TRBD1 or TRBD2 (5 bases each). The CDR3 is 15 amino acids. V lost 4 bases to trimming and J lost 5 bases, with 17 bases between them. Germline V CDR1 and CDR2: SGDLS, YYNGEE. The CDR3 spells CASSRWGNEGDTQYF. In nucleotides, the CDR3 is TGTGCCAGCAGCCGCTGGGGGAATGAAGGAGATACGCAGTATTTT.

V gene TRBV14 combines with J gene TRBJ1-3; D not certain. Germline CDR1 SGHDN, CDR2 FVKESK. This CDR3 has 16 amino acids. Trimming pared 0 bases from V and 2 bases from J, leaving 11 bases between. In DNA form, the CDR3 reads TGTGCCAGCAGCCAAGATCCGGGAGGAGCTGGAAACACCATATATTTT. It encodes CASSQDPGGAGNTIYF.

The chain joins TRBV19 to TRBJ1-2, with D possibly TRBD1 on 6 matching bases. The CDR3 contains 14 residues. Germline CDR1 is LNHDA and CDR2 is SQIVND (reference sequence). Between the trimmed V and J ends, which lost 3 bases and 4 bases, there was a span of 12 bases. This chain's CDR3 is CASSIRGQPYGYTF. As DNA, the CDR3 is TGTGCCAGTAGTATTCGCGGACAGCCCTATGGCTACACCTTC.

In its sample, this clone is medium-sized. The genes are TRBV11-3 and TRBJ2-2; no reliable D call. There are 14 residues in the CDR3. Looked up from germline, CDR1 is SGHNT and CDR2 is YENEEA. With 3 bases removed from V and 6 bases from J, the gap between germline ends came to 11 bases. The CDR3 reads CASSFPPLSGELFF. The CDR3 nucleotides read TGTGCCAGCAGCTTTCCCCCCCTATCCGGGGAGCTGTTTTTT. The entire variable domain, with the rest obtained from reference TRBV11-3 and TRBJ2-2, is as follows: EAGVVQSPRYKIIEKKQPVAFWCNPISGHNTLYWYLQNLGQGPELLIRYENEEAVDDSQLPKDRFSAERLKGVDSTLKIQPAELGDSAVYLCASSFPPLSGELFFGEGSRLTVL.

The J gene is TRBJ2-1, the V gene TRBV1; the D call in the table, TRBD2, was not verified against the DNA. TRBV1 is noted as a pseudogene. There are 16 residues in the CDR3. CDR3 protein: CTSSYSSALSYNEQFF. The CDR3 bases are TGCACCAGCAGCTATAGTAGCGCCCTCTCCTACAATGAGCAGTTCTTC.

This chain uses TRBV28 with TRBJ2-5, with D perhaps TRBD1 (6 bases). The CDR3 is 15 amino acids. Germline CDR1 and CDR2: MDHEN and SYDVKM. Trimming removed 1 base from V and 5 bases from J, with 14 bases in between. The CDR3 sequence: CASSLFQGLGETQYF. The DNA of the CDR3 is TGTGCCAGCAGTTTATTCCAGGGGCTCGGGGAGACCCAGTACTTC.

The chain has TRBV11-3 and TRBJ2-2, with a weak D call TRBD2 (5 bases). The ends were cut back, 4 bases at V and 2 bases at J, with 17 bases in the middle. This CDR3 region has 17 residues. Germline V gives CDR1 SGHNT, CDR2 YENEEA. The CDR3 protein is CASSSVSMGENTGELFF. Here the CDR3 DNA reads TGTGCCAGCAGCTCCGTCTCAATGGGAGAAAACACCGGGGAGCTGTTTTTT.

The chain uses TRBV28 and TRBJ2-5, with D possibly being TRBD1 (6 bases). CDR1 and CDR2 from the germline V gene are MDHEN and SYDVKM. V lost 5 bases to trimming and J lost 4 bases, with 14 bases between them. This CDR3 is built from 14 residues. CDR3 residues: CASSTSTGAETQYF. In DNA, the CDR3 is TGTGCCAGCAGTACCTCGACAGGTGCAGAGACCCAGTACTTC.

A word on this clone: Compared with germline, one end of the junction differs, possibly owing to a read error. V usage is TRBV19 and J usage is TRBJ1-5; D is possibly TRBD1 (6 bases). Germline V gene lookup returns CDR1 LNHDA and CDR2 SQIVND (reference sequence). The CDR3 loop spans 11 amino acids. CDR3 bases: TGTGCCAGTAGTCCTGGACAGCGCCAGCATTTT. Translation: CASSPGQRQHF.